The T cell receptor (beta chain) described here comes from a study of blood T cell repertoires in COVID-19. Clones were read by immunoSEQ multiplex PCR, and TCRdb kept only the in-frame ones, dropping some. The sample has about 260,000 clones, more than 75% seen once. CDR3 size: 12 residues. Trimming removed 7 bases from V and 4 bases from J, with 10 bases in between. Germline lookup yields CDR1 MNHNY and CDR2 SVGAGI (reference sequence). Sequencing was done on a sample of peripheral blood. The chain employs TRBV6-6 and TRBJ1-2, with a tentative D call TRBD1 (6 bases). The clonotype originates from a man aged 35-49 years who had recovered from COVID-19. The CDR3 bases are TGTGCCAGCACTCAGACAGGCTATGGCTACACCTTC. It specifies CASTQTGYGYTF.